Listed below are T cell receptor beta chains from one sample, sequenced in a study of beta chain features in type 1 diabetes. TCRdb's table, derived via immunoSEQ multiplex PCR, lists solely in-frame clones and lacks some. The sample yields roughly 700,000 clones, around an eighth seen once. Material: naive CD4+ T cells from blood. These receptors came from a man in his late teens or twenties with type 1 diabetes. Both conserved end residues are part of each CDR3. A D gene is named only where the DNA matches it firmly. Rows may omit the clone size; those that give it use once, few, many or a size class.

17 NA TRBJ2-2 TRBV5-1 NA TGCGCCAGCAGCTTGGAAGTAAGCGGGTGGAACACCGGGGAGCTGTTTTTT CASSLEVSGWNTGELFF
16 NA TRBJ2-1 TRBV28 NA TGTGCCAGCATGGTGGAGACAGTCTACTCCTACAATGAGCAGTTCTTC CASMVETVYSYNEQFF
14 NA TRBJ1-2 TRBV30 NA TGTGCCTCACAGGTCGCAGGGTCGTACTATGGCTACACCTTC CASQVAGSYYGYTF
13 NA TRBJ2-7 TRBV5-1 few TGCGCCAGCAGCAAAAGGGAATCCTACGAGCAGTACTTC CASSKRESYEQYF
15 TRBD2 TRBJ2-3 TRBV18 few TGTGCCAGCTCACCCGGGACTAGCTCGGGAGATACGCAGTATTTT CASSPGTSSGDTQYF
15 NA TRBJ2-2 TRBV30 NA TGTGCCTGGAGTCCGCAGGGGACGGCACGGGGGGAGCTGTTTTTT CAWSPQGTARGELFF
13 NA TRBJ1-1 TRBV5-1 NA TGCGCCAGCAGCATAAATATGAACACTGAAGCTTTCTTT CASSINMNTEAFF
10 NA TRBJ2-2 TRBV29-1 NA TGCAGCGCCCAATCCGGGGAGCTGTTTTTT CSAQSGELFF
12 NA TRBJ2-7 TRBV7-9 NA TGTGCCAGCAGCTCCTCCCTCCACGAGCAGTACTTC CASSSSLHEQYF
12 NA TRBJ1-5 TRBV6-1 few TGTGCCAGCAGTGAAGGCCATCAGCCCCAGCATTTT CASSEGHQPQHF
14 NA TRBJ2-5 TRBV11-2 NA TGTGCCAGCAGCTTAGGTCAGCCTCCATCGACCCAGTACTTC CASSLGQPPSTQYF
15 TRBD1 TRBJ2-7 TRBV19 NA TGTGCCAGTAGTCTTAGACAGGGACCCTTCTACGAGCAGTACTTC CASSLRQGPFYEQYF
14 TRBD1 TRBJ1-2 TRBV5-4 few TGTGCCAGCAGCTCCCAAGGGGGCAGGGATGGCTACACCTTC CASSSQGGRDGYTF